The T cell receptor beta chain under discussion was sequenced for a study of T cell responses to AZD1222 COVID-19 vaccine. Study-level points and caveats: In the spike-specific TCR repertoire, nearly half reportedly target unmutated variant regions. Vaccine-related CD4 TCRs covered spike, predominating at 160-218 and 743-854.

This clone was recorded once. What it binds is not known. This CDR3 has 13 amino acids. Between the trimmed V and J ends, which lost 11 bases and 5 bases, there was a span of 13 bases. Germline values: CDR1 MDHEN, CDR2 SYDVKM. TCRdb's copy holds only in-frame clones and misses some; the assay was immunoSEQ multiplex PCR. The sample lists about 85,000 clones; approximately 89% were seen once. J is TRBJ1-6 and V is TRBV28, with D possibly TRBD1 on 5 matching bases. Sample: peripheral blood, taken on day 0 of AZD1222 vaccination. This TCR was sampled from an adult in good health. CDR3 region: CAGTASNNSPLHF. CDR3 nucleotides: TGTGCCGGGACCGCATCCAATAATTCACCCCTCCACTTT.